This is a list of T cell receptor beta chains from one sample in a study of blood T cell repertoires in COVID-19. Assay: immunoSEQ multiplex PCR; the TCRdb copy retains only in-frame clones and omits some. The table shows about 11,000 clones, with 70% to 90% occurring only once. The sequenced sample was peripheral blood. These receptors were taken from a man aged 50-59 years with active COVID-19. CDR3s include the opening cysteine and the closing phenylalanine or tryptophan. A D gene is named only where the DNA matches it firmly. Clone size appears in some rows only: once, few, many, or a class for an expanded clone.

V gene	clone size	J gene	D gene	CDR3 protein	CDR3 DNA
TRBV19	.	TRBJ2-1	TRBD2	CASSTLKTSGSWNEQFF	TGTGCCAGTAGTACGTTAAAAACTAGCGGGAGTTGGAATGAGCAGTTCTTC
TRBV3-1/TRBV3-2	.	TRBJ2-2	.	CASSPGTAGELFF	TGTGCCAGCAGCCCCGGGACTGCCGGGGAGCTGTTTTTT
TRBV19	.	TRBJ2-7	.	CASSMGLGPYEQYF	TGTGCCAGTAGTATGGGCTTAGGCCCCTACGAGCAGTACTTC
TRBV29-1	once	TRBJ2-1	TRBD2	CSVGGSGTVHEQFF	TGCAGCGTTGGGGGTAGCGGGACGGTCCATGAGCAGTTCTTC
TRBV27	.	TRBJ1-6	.	CASSLWDMNSPLHF	TGTGCCAGCAGTTTATGGGACATGAATTCACCCCTCCACTTT
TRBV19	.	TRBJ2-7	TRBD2	CASSMGTSGRDKQYF	TGTGCCAGTAGTATGGGGACTAGCGGGAGGGATAAGCAGTACTTC
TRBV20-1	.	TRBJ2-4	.	CSASIDGMVGIIKNIQYF	TGCAGTGCTAGTATTGACGGGATGGTAGGTATCATCAAAAACATTCAGTACTTC
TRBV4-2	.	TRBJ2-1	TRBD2	CASSQDVASGREQFF	TGTGCCAGCAGCCAAGATGTAGCTAGCGGGAGGGAGCAGTTCTTC
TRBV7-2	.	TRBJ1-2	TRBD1	CASSLVQGGYGYTF	TGTGCCAGCAGCTTAGTGCAGGGGGGCTATGGCTACACCTTC
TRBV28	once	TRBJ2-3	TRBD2	CASSPPLAGGPVDTQYF	TGTGCCAGCAGTCCCCCATTAGCGGGAGGGCCGGTAGATACGCAGTATTTT
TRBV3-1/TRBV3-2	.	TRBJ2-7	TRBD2	CASSHRLAENHYEQYF	TGTGCCAGCAGCCATCGACTAGCGGAAAATCACTACGAGCAGTACTTC
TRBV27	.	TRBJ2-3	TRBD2	CASSFTSEDTQYF	TGTGCCAGCAGTTTTACTAGCGAGGATACGCAGTATTTT
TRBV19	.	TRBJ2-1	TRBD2	CASSHWLAGFYEQFF	TGTGCCAGTAGTCACTGGCTAGCGGGATTCTATGAGCAGTTCTTC
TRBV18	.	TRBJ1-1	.	CASSPSPGSNTEAFF	TGTGCCAGCTCACCTTCTCCAGGATCGAACACTGAAGCTTTCTTT